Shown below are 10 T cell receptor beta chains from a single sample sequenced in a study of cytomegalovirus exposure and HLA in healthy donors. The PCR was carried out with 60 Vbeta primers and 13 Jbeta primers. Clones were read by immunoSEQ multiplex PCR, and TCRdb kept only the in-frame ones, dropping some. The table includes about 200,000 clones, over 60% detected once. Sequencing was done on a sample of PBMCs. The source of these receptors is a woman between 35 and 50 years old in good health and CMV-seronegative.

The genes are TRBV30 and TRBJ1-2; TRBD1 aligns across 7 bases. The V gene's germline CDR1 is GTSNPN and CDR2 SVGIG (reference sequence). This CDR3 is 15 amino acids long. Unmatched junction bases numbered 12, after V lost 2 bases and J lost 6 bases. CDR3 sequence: CAWSPDAGTVHGYTF. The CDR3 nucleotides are TGTGCCTGGAGTCCTGACGCCGGGACAGTCCATGGCTACACCTTC.

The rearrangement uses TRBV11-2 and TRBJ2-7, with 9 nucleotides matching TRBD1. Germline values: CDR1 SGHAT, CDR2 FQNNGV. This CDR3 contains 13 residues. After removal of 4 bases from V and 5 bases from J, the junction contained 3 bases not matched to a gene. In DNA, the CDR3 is TGTGCCAGCAGCTGGACAGGGGAGGACGAGCAGTACGTC. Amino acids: CASSWTGEDEQYV.

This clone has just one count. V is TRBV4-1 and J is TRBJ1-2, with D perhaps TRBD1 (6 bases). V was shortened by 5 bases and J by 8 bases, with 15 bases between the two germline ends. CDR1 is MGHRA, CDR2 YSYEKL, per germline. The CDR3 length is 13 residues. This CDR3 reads CASSKLGGAGYTF. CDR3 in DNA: TGCGCCAGCAGCAAATTAGGGGGTGCGGGCTACACCTTC.

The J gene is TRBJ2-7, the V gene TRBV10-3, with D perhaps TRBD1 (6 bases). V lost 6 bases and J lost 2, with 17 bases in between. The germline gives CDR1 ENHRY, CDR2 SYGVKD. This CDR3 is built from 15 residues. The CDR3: CAIREDSLAPYEQYF. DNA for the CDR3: TGTGCCATCAGGGAGGACAGTCTTGCCCCCTACGAGCAGTACTTC.

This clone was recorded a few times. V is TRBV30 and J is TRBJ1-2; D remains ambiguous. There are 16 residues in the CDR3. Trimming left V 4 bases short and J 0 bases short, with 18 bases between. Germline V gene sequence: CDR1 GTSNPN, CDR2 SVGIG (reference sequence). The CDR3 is CAWTPGVIRANYGYTF. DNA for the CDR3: TGTGCCTGGACTCCCGGGGTTATCCGGGCTAACTATGGCTACACCTTC.

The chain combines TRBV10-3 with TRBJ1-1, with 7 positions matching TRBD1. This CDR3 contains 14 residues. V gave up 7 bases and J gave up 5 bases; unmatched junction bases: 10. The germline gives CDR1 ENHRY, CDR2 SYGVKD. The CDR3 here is CAITRQTGLTEAFF. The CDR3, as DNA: TGTGCCATCACCCGGCAGACAGGGTTAACTGAAGCTTTCTTT.

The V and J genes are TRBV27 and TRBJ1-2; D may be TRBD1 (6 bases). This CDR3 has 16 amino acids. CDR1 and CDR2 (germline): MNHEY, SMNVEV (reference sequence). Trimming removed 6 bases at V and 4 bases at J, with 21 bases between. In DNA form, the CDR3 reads TGTGCCAGCAGACTGGAGGGGACCGGGGGGGCCTATGGCTACACCTTC. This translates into CASRLEGTGGAYGYTF.

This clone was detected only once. The CDR3 nucleotides read TGTGCCAGCAGCTTAGCCGCAACAGGGGCGGGGGGAAACACCATATATTTT. As protein: CASSLAATGAGGNTIYF. The genes are TRBV7-2 and TRBJ1-3; TRBD1 agrees at 7 bases. Per germline, CDR1 SGHTA and CDR2 FQGNSA. Trimming removed 0 bases from V and 4 bases from J; junction bases left unmatched: 9. The CDR3 covers 17 residues. Combining the CDR3 with reference TRBV7-2 and TRBJ1-3 gives the whole variable domain GAGVSQSPSNKVTEKGKDVELRCDPISGHTALYWYRQSLGQGLEFLIYFQGNSAPDKSGLPSDRFSAERTGGSVSTLTIQRTQQEDSAVYLCASSLAATGAGGNTIYFGEGSWLTVV.

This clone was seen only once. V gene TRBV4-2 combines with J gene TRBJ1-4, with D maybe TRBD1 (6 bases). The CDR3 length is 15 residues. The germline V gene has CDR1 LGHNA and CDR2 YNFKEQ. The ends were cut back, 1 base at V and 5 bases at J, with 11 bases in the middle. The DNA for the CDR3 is TGTGCCAGCAGCCAAGTGTGGGGGCCCAATGAAAAACTGTTTTTT. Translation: CASSQVWGPNEKLFF.

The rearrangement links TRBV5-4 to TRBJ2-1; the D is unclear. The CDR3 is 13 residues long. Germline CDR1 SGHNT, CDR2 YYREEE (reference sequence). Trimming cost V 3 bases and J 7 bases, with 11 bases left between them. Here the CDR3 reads CASSSALKNEQFF. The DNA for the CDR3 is TGTGCCAGCAGCTCGGCACTAAAAAATGAGCAGTTCTTC.